These 25 T cell receptor beta chains came from one sample sequenced in a study of immune evolution from preneoplasia to lung adenocarcinoma. Profiling relied on immunoSEQ multiplex PCR, and the TCRdb table lists in-frame clones only, not all of them. Of around 13,000 clones listed, 80% are singletons. The sample consisted of FFPE minimally invasive lung adenocarcinoma tissue. The receptors originated from a person aged 65-85 years with lung adenocarcinoma.

This chain uses TRBV28 with TRBJ1-2; D is unclear. The CDR3 runs 15 residues. Trimming left V 6 bases short and J 5 bases short, with 19 bases between. Per germline, CDR1 MDHEN and CDR2 SYDVKM. This chain's CDR3 is CASRQSGGFGYGYTF. For the CDR3, the DNA is TGTGCCAGCAGACAATCCGGAGGGTTTGGGTATGGCTACACCTTC.

The chain carries TRBV28 and TRBJ1-3; maybe TRBD1 (6 bases). Between the trimmed V and J ends, which lost 8 bases and 0 bases, there was a span of 14 bases. Germline V gene sequence: CDR1 MDHEN, CDR2 SYDVKM. The CDR3 sequence is 15 residues long. CDR3 protein: CASVDRPNSGNTIYF. CDR3 bases: TGTGCCAGCGTTGACAGGCCCAACTCTGGAAACACCATATATTTT.

A single count supports this clone. The chain employs TRBV2 and TRBJ2-7, with unresolved D. The germline V gene has CDR1 SNHLY and CDR2 FYNNEI. This CDR3 contains 14 residues. Trimming pared 6 bases from V and 2 bases from J, leaving 14 bases between. CDR3 in amino acids: CASRGRNGPYEQYF. For the CDR3, the DNA is TGTGCCAGCAGAGGACGAAATGGGCCCTACGAGCAGTACTTC.

The CDR3 DNA follows: TGTGCCATCAGGGACAGCTACACTGAAGCTTTCTTT. This translates into CAIRDSYTEAFF. V usage is TRBV10-3 and J usage is TRBJ1-1; D possibly corresponds to TRBD1 (6 bases). V was cut by 6 bases and J by 3 bases, with 8 bases left in between. This CDR3 spans 12 amino acids. The germline CDR1 and CDR2 sequences are ENHRY and SYGVKD.

The V call is TRBV5-1, the J call TRBJ2-7; possible D gene TRBD2, 6 bases. Trimming removed 4 bases from V and 0 bases from J, with 8 bases in between. The CDR3 covers 13 residues. CDR1 and CDR2 (germline): SGHRS, YFSETQ. In DNA form, the CDR3 reads TGCGCCAGCAGCGGGGGGAGCTCCTACGAGCAGTACTTC. This translates into CASSGGSSYEQYF.

This clone has just a few counts. The rearrangement uses TRBV6-6 and TRBJ2-7, with a weak D call TRBD2 (6 bases). The V gene lost 7 bases and the J gene lost 6 bases, with 22 bases spanning the gap. CDR1 MNHNY and CDR2 SVGAGI come from the germline V gene (reference sequence). CDR3 length equals 15 residues. The CDR3 DNA sequence: TGTGCCAGCATTAGGGAGGCCGGGACTCCTGGCGAGCAGTACTTC. It yields the protein CASIREAGTPGEQYF.

This clone was found once. This rearrangement joins TRBV6-5 to TRBJ1-3; D unclear. V shed 1 base and J shed 4 bases, with 14 bases lying between them. This CDR3 spans 16 amino acids. The germline CDR1 and CDR2 sequences are MNHEY and SVGAGI. Written as DNA, the CDR3 is TGTGCCAGCAGTTACTGTAGGATCACAAGAGGAAACACCATATATTTT. It translates to CASSYCRITRGNTIYF.

The chain joins TRBV19 to TRBJ1-4; D not certain. Germline CDR1 is LNHDA and CDR2 is SQIVND (reference sequence). V lost 4 bases and J lost 0, with 9 bases in between. This CDR3 is built from 15 residues. CDR3 nucleotides: TGTGCCAGTAGTAGGGTTGAAGCAACTAATGAAAAACTGTTTTTT. Translation gives CASSRVEATNEKLFF. The full variable domain, in which reference TRBV19 and TRBJ1-4 provide the parts outside the CDR3, is DGGITQSPKYLFRKEGQNVTLSCEQNLNHDAMYWYRQDPGQGLRLIYYSQIVNDFQKGDIAEGYSVSREKKESFPLTVTSAQKNPTAFYLCASSRVEATNEKLFFGSGTQLSVL.

The chain joins TRBV7-3 to TRBJ2-1, with D perhaps assigned TRBD1 or TRBD2 (5 bases each). Between the trimmed V and J ends, which lost 5 bases and 10 bases, there was a span of 18 bases. Germline V CDR1 and CDR2: SGHTA, FQGTGA. The length of the CDR3 is 14 residues. The CDR3 coding sequence is TGTGCCAGCAGCCGACTTCCCGGGACCCAGGAGCAGTTCTTC. Its translation: CASSRLPGTQEQFF.

V usage is TRBV29-1 and J usage is TRBJ2-7; D remains unclear. Trimming took off 0 bases at V and 2 bases at J, with 8 bases between the two ends. Germline CDR1 SQVTM, CDR2 ANQGSEA. The CDR3 totals 13 residues. CDR3 sequence: CSVEDVQTYEQYF. The CDR3, as DNA: TGCAGCGTTGAAGATGTACAAACCTACGAGCAGTACTTC.

This chain joins TRBV11-2 and TRBJ1-4, with 9 bases that match TRBD1. Per the germline V gene, CDR1 is SGHAT and CDR2 is FQNNGV. After removal of 5 bases from V and 7 bases from J, the junction contained 11 bases not matched to a gene. The CDR3 length is 16 residues. CDR3 region: CASSPGTGGGSEKLFF. As DNA, the CDR3 is TGTGCCAGCAGCCCCGGAACAGGGGGCGGTAGTGAAAAACTGTTTTTT.

The chain joins TRBV28 to TRBJ2-7, with 8 nucleotides matching TRBD2. Germline V gene lookup returns CDR1 MDHEN and CDR2 SYDVKM. This CDR3 has 12 amino acids. After removal of 3 bases from V and 6 bases from J, the junction contained 1 base not matched to a gene. The CDR3 DNA reads as TGTGCCAGCAGTTTTCGGGGGGGCGAGCAGTACTTC. It yields the protein CASSFRGGEQYF.

This clone has a single count. The CDR3 here is CAWSPGVYGYTF. CDR3 sequence (DNA): TGTGCCTGGAGCCCCGGGGTCTATGGCTACACCTTC. V and J are TRBV30 and TRBJ1-2; no definite D call. The germline V gene encodes CDR1 GTSNPN and CDR2 SVGIG (reference sequence). The CDR3 consists of 12 residues. Between the trimmed V and J ends, which lost 3 bases and 4 bases, there was a span of 9 bases. The variable domain in full, with the rest retrieved from reference TRBV30 and TRBJ1-2, is SQTIHQWPATLVQPVGSPLSLECTVEGTSNPNLYWYRQAAGRGLQLLFYSVGIGQISSEVPQNLSASRPQDRQFILSSKKLLLSDSGFYLCAWSPGVYGYTFGSGTRLTVV.

This rearrangement joins TRBV30 to TRBJ1-2, with 7 bases aligning to TRBD1. Trimming cost V 2 bases and J 8 bases; bases outside gene matches: 5. CDR1 and CDR2 (germline): GTSNPN, SVGIG (reference sequence). The CDR3 extends over 12 amino acids. The CDR3 is CAWSQTGDGYTF. The DNA for the CDR3 is TGTGCCTGGAGTCAAACAGGGGACGGCTACACCTTC. The entire variable domain, with the rest obtained from reference TRBV30 and TRBJ1-2, is as follows: SQTIHQWPATLVQPVGSPLSLECTVEGTSNPNLYWYRQAAGRGLQLLFYSVGIGQISSEVPQNLSASRPQDRQFILSSKKLLLSDSGFYLCAWSQTGDGYTFGSGTRLTVV.

The chain links TRBV30 to TRBJ1-5; a weak D match, TRBD1 (6 bases). CDR1 GTSNPN and CDR2 SVGIG come from the germline V gene (reference sequence). V shed 4 bases and J shed 2 bases, with 9 bases lying between them. The CDR3 length is 13 residues. The CDR3 DNA sequence: TGTGCCTGGACCCCAGGGGGCAATCAGCCCCAGCATTTT. This codes for CAWTPGGNQPQHF. Using reference TRBV30 and TRBJ1-5 for the parts outside the CDR3, the full variable domain is SQTIHQWPATLVQPVGSPLSLECTVEGTSNPNLYWYRQAAGRGLQLLFYSVGIGQISSEVPQNLSASRPQDRQFILSSKKLLLSDSGFYLCAWTPGGNQPQHFGDGTRLSIL.

The chain employs TRBV19 and TRBJ1-2, with unresolved D. Germline V gene lookup returns CDR1 LNHDA and CDR2 SQIVND (reference sequence). The CDR3 extends over 12 amino acids. V lost 10 bases, J lost 3 bases, and 12 bases lay in between. The CDR3 DNA reads as TGTGCCACCCTCAAAGGAGACTATGGCTACACCTTC. It codes for CATLKGDYGYTF.

The V gene is TRBV7-9, the J gene TRBJ2-1, with D possibly being TRBD2 (5 bases). Trimming removed 5 bases from V and 7 bases from J, with 21 bases in between. The length of the CDR3 is 16 residues. Germline CDR1 is SEHNR and CDR2 is FQNEAQ (reference sequence). This CDR3 reads CASSPTRAGIGNEQFF. Written as DNA, the CDR3 is TGTGCCAGCAGCCCCACACGGGCCGGGATCGGGAATGAGCAGTTCTTC.

The rearrangement joins TRBV7-9 to TRBJ2-1, with D perhaps TRBD1 or TRBD2 (7 bases each). The CDR3 has 18 amino acids. The V gene's germline CDR1 is SEHNR and CDR2 FQNEAQ (reference sequence). V was cut by 0 bases and J by 5 bases, with 20 bases left in between. CDR3 bases: TGTGCCAGCAGCTTAGCGGGGCAGGGGGAGGGATCGGACAATGAGCAGTTCTTC. Its translation: CASSLAGQGEGSDNEQFF.

The rearrangement links TRBV28 to TRBJ1-2; D not certain. The germline V gene has CDR1 MDHEN and CDR2 SYDVKM. V was trimmed by 11 bases and J by 0 bases, leaving 16 bases between them. The CDR3 length is 14 residues. The CDR3 loop reads CASFSGPANYGYTF. Written as DNA, the CDR3 is TGTGCCTCCTTCTCGGGCCCAGCTAACTATGGCTACACCTTC.

This clone was counted only a few times. The V gene is TRBV10-1, the J gene TRBJ2-3; a weak D match, TRBD1 (5 bases). V shed 7 bases and J shed 0 bases, with 14 bases lying between them. The CDR3 totals 15 residues. CDR1 WNHNN and CDR2 SYGVQD come from the germline V gene (reference sequence). CDR3 sequence reads: CASTSGSSSTDTQYF. The DNA of the CDR3 is TGCGCCAGCACCTCAGGGTCATCGAGCACAGATACGCAGTATTTT.

The gene calls are TRBV28 and TRBJ2-7; D is ambiguous. The germline gives CDR1 MDHEN, CDR2 SYDVKM. The ends were cut back, 2 bases at V and 2 bases at J, with 19 bases in the middle. The CDR3 contains 17 residues. The CDR3 sequence is CASSLKYSPAAPYEQYF. The CDR3 DNA reads TGTGCCAGCAGTTTAAAATACAGTCCTGCGGCCCCCTACGAGCAGTACTTC.

V and J are TRBV18 and TRBJ1-4; TRBD1 is a possible D gene (5 bases). Germline-derived CDR1 and CDR2 are KGHSH and LQKENI. This CDR3 is built from 14 residues. V was shortened by 2 bases and J by 7 bases, with 11 bases between the two germline ends. Written as DNA, the CDR3 is TGTGCCAGCTCACCAGGGGACTCGGGTGAAAAACTGTTTTTT. It specifies CASSPGDSGEKLFF.

This clone was detected a few times. The rearrangement joins TRBV5-4 to TRBJ2-1, with 10 bases lining up with TRBD2. Germline loops: CDR1 SGHNT, CDR2 YYREEE (reference sequence). CDR3 length equals 15 residues. V was pared by 4 bases and J by 12 bases, with 13 bases of the junction left unmatched. CDR3 bases: TGTGCCAGCAGCCCAGGAAGCACTAGCGGGATCGGGCAGTTCTTC. It yields the protein CASSPGSTSGIGQFF.

The chain links TRBV7-9 to TRBJ1-4, with 9 positions matching TRBD1. Germline trimming cut 7 bases from V and 11 bases from J; bases unmatched to any gene: 14. This CDR3 region has 15 residues. CDR1 SEHNR and CDR2 FQNEAQ come from the germline V gene (reference sequence). The CDR3 here is CASNQPGQGQEKLFF. The CDR3 DNA reads TGTGCCAGCAATCAACCGGGACAGGGACAGGAGAAACTGTTTTTT.

This clone has only a few counts. This chain connects TRBV28 to TRBJ1-1; TRBD1 might be the D (6 bases). Trimming removed 7 bases at V and 6 bases at J, with 12 bases between. In germline, CDR1 is MDHEN, CDR2 SYDVKM. The CDR3 is 12 amino acids. The CDR3 protein is CASIGEGAEAFF. The CDR3 region has the DNA TGTGCCAGCATTGGTGAGGGGGCTGAAGCTTTCTTT.